This T cell receptor (beta chain) was captured in a study of blood T cell repertoires in COVID-19. The germline CDR1 and CDR2 sequences are MNHEY and SVGAGI. The CDR3 has 15 amino acids. The V gene lost 0 bases and the J gene lost 0 bases, with 6 bases spanning the gap. Method: immunoSEQ multiplex PCR; TCRdb's copy keeps in-frame clones and lacks some. The sample holds about 120,000 clones, 79% seen once. The source is an elderly woman with acute or convalescent COVID-19. The specimen was peripheral blood. This chain connects TRBV6-5 to TRBJ1-5; D unclear. CDR3 in DNA: TGTGCCAGCAGTTACTCGGTCAGTAGCAATCAGCCCCAGCATTTT. Amino acids: CASSYSVSSNQPQHF.